This T cell receptor (beta chain) comes out of a study of blood T cell repertoires in COVID-19. Study at large: Sites across the United States, Italy and Spain contributed samples from acute and convalescent COVID-19.

The CDR3 contains 14 residues. Trimming shortened V by 7 bases and J by 4 bases, and 17 bases separated the two germline ends. Germline values: CDR1 MNHEY, CDR2 SMNVEV (reference sequence). Sequenced by immunoSEQ multiplex PCR; TCRdb stores in-frame clones only, minus some. The repertoire holds 250,000 to 350,000 clones, roughly 86% seen once, with approximately 7.8% in the top ten. The TCR originated in a woman in her forties or fifties who had recovered from COVID-19. The sequenced material came from peripheral blood. The chain recombines TRBV27 with TRBJ2-7, with D tentatively TRBD2 (7 bases). The CDR3 DNA sequence: TGTGCCAGCAAGGACACAGGGCGGGAGTACGAGCAGTACTTC. The encoded protein is CASKDTGREYEQYF.